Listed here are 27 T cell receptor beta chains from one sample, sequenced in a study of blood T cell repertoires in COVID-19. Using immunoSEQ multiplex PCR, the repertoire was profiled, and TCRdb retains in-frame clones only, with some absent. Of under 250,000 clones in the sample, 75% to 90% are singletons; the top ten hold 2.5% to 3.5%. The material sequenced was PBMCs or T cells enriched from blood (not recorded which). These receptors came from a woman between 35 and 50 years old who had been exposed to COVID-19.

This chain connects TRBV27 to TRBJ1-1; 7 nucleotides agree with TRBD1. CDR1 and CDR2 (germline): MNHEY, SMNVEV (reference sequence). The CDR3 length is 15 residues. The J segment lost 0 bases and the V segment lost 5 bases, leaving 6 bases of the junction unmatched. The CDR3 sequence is CASSPLQGMNTEAFF. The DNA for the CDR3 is TGTGCCAGCAGTCCTTTACAGGGGATGAACACTGAAGCTTTCTTT.

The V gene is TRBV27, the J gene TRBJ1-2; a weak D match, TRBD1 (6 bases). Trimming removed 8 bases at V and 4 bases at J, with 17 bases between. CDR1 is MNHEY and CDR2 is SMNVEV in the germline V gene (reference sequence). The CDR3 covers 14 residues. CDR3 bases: TGTGCCAGCGCACGACAGGACTCCTCCTATGGCTACACCTTC. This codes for CASARQDSSYGYTF.

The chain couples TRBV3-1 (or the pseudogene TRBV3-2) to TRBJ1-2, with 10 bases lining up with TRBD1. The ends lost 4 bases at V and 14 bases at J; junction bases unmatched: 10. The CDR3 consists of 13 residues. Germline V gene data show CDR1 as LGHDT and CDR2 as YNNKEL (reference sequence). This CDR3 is CASSLGQGGVRTF. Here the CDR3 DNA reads TGTGCCAGCAGCCTCGGACAGGGGGGGGTCAGAACCTTC.

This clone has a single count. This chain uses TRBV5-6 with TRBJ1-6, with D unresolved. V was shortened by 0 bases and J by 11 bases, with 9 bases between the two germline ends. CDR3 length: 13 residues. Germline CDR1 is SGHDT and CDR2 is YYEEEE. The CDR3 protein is CASSLARKTPLHF. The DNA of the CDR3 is TGTGCCAGCAGCTTGGCGCGTAAGACACCCCTCCACTTT.

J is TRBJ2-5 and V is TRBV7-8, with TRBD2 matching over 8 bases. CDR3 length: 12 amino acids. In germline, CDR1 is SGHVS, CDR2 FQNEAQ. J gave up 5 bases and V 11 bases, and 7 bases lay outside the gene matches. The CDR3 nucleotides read TGTGCCTCGCGGGGGGCGCCTGAGACCCAGTACTTC. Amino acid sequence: CASRGAPETQYF.

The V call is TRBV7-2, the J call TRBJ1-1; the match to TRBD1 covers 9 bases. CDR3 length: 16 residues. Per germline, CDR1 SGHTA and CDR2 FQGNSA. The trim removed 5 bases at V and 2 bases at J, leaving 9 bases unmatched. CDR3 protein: CASSLDLQGANTEAFF. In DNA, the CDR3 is TGTGCCAGCAGCCTAGACCTACAGGGGGCAAACACTGAAGCTTTCTTT.

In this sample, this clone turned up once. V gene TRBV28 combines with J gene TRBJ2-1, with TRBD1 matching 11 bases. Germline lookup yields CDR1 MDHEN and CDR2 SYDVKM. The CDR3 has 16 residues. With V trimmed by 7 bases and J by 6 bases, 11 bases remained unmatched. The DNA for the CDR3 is TGTGCCAGCACTCCGTCCGGGACAGGGGGAGGCAATGAGCAGTTCTTC. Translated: CASTPSGTGGGNEQFF.

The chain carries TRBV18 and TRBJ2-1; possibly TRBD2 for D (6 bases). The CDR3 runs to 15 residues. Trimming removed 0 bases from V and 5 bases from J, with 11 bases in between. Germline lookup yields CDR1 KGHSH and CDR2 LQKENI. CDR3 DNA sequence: TGTGCCAGCTCACCACCACTAGCTCTTGACAATGAGCAGTTCTTC. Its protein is CASSPPLALDNEQFF.

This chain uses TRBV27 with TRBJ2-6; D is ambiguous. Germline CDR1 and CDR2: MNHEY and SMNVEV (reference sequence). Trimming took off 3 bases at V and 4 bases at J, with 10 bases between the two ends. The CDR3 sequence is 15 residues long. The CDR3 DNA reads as TGTGCCAGCAGTTTCTTAGGAGCCGGGGCCAACGTCCTGACTTTC. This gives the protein CASSFLGAGANVLTF. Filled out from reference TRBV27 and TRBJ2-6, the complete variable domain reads EAQVTQNPRYLITVTGKKLTVTCSQNMNHEYMSWYRQDPGLGLRQIYYSMNVEVTDKGDVPEGYKVSRKEKRNFPLILESPSPNQTSLYFCASSFLGAGANVLTFGAGSRLTVL.

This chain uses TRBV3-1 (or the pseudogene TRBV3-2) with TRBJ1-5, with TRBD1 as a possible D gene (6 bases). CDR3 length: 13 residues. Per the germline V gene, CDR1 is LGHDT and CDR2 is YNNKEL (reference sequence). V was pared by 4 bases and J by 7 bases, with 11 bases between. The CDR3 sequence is CASSLGRGQPQHF. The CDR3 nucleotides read TGTGCCAGCAGCCTAGGGAGGGGGCAGCCCCAGCATTTT.

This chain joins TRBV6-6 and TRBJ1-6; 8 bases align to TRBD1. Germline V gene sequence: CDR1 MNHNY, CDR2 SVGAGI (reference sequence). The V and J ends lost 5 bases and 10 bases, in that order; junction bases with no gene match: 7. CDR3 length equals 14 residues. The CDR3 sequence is CASSLGDRPSPLHF. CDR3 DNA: TGTGCCAGCAGTCTCGGGGACAGGCCGTCACCCCTCCACTTT.

In nucleotides, the CDR3 is TGTGCCTGGAGTGTACTTCCCGGGACCTACGAGCAGTACTTC. Amino acids: CAWSVLPGTYEQYF. This sequence joins TRBV30 and TRBJ2-7, with D possibly being TRBD2 (5 bases). The V and J ends lost 0 bases and 2 bases respectively, with 11 bases between them. CDR1 is GTSNPN, CDR2 SVGIG, per germline (reference sequence). The CDR3 extends over 14 amino acids.

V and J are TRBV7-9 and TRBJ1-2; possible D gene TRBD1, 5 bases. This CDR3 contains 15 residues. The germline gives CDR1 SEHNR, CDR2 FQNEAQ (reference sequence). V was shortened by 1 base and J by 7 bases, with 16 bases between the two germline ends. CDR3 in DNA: TGTGCCAGCAGCTTAGGTGCGGGGCTATCAGGTGGCTACACCTTC. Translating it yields CASSLGAGLSGGYTF.

The CDR3 here is CASSPVAGDGDEQYV. CDR3 bases: TGTGCCAGCAGCCCGGTAGCGGGAGACGGCGACGAGCAGTACGTC. This rearrangement joins TRBV5-4 to TRBJ2-7, with TRBD2 identical over 9 bases. Trimming removed 4 bases from V and 5 bases from J; junction bases left unmatched: 10. Germline V gene data show CDR1 as SGHNT and CDR2 as YYREEE (reference sequence). This CDR3 has 15 amino acids.

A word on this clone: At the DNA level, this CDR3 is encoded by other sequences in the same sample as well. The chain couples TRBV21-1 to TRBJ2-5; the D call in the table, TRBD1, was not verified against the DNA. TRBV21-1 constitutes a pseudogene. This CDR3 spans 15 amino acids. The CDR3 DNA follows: TGTGCCAGCAGCAAGGAAGGGACAGACCAAGAGACCCAGTACTTC. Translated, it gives CASSKEGTDQETQYF.

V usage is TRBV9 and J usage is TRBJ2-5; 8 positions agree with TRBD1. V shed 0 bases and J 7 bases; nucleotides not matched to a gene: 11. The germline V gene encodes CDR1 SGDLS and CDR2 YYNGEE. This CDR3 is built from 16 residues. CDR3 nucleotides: TGTGCCAGCAGCGTAGGAGAACCCGGGACAGGAGGGACCCAGTACTTC. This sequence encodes CASSVGEPGTGGTQYF.

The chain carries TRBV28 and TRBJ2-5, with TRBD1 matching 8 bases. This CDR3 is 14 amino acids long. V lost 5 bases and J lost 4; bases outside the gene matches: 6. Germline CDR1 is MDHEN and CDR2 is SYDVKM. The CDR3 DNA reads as TGTGCCAGCAGTCCCGACAGGGGAGGAGAGACCCAGTACTTC. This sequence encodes CASSPDRGGETQYF.

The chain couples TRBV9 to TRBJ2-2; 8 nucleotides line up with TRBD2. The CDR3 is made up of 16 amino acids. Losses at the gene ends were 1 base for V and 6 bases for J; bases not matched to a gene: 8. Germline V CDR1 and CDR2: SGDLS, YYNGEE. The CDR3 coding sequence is TGTGCCAGCAGCGTACAAAGCGGGAGCCGTTCCGGGGAGCTGTTTTTT. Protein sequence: CASSVQSGSRSGELFF.

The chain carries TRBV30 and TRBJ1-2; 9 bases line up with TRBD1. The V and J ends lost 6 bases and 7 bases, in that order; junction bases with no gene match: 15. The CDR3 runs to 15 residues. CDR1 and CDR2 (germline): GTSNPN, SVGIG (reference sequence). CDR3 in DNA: TGTGCCTGCCAGAGGGTGGGTGGGACAGGGATTGGCTACACCTTC. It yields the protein CACQRVGGTGIGYTF. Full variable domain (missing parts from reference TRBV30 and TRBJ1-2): SQTIHQWPATLVQPVGSPLSLECTVEGTSNPNLYWYRQAAGRGLQLLFYSVGIGQISSEVPQNLSASRPQDRQFILSSKKLLLSDSGFYLCACQRVGGTGIGYTFGSGTRLTVV.

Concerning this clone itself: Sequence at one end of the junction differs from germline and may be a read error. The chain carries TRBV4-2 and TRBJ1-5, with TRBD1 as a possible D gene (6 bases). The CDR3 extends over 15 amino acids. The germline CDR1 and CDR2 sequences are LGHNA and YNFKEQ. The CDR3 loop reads CASSKDRTGNQPQHF. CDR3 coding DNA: TGTGCCAGCAGCAAAGACAGGACAGGCAATCAGCCCCAGCATTTT.

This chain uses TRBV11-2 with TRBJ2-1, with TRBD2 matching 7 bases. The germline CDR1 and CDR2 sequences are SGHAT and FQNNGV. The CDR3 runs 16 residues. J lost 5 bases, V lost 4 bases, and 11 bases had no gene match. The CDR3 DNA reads TGTGCCAGCAGCTCACGGACTAGGAGAATTGACAATGAGCAGTTCTTC. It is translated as CASSSRTRRIDNEQFF. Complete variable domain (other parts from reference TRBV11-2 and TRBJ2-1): EAGVAQSPRYKIIEKRQSVAFWCNPISGHATLYWYQQILGQGPKLLIQFQNNGVVDDSQLPKDRFSAERLKGVDSTLKIQPAKLEDSAVYLCASSSRTRRIDNEQFFGPGTRLTVL.

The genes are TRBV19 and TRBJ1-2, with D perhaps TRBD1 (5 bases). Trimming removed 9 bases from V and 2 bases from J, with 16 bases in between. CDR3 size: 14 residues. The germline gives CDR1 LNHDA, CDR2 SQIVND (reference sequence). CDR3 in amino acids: CASLPEGKNYGYTF. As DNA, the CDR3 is TGTGCCAGCCTTCCGGAGGGGAAGAACTATGGCTACACCTTC. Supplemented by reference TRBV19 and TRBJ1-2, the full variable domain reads DGGITQSPKYLFRKEGQNVTLSCEQNLNHDAMYWYRQDPGQGLRLIYYSQIVNDFQKGDIAEGYSVSREKKESFPLTVTSAQKNPTAFYLCASLPEGKNYGYTFGSGTRLTVV.

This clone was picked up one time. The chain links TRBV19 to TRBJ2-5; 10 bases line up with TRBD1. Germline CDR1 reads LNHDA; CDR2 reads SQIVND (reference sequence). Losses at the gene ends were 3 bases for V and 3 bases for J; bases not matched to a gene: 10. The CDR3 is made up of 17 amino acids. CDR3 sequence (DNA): TGTGCCAGTAGTATGAGACAACCGGGACAGGGGAAAGAGACCCAGTACTTC. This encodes CASSMRQPGQGKETQYF. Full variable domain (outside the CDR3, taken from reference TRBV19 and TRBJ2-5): DGGITQSPKYLFRKEGQNVTLSCEQNLNHDAMYWYRQDPGQGLRLIYYSQIVNDFQKGDIAEGYSVSREKKESFPLTVTSAQKNPTAFYLCASSMRQPGQGKETQYFGPGTRLLVL.

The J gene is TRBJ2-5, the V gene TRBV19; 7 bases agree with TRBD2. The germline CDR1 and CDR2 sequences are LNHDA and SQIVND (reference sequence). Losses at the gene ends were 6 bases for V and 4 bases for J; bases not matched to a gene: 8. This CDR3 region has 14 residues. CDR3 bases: TGTGCCAGTAGCAGGAGCGGGGTTATAGAGACCCAGTACTTC. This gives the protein CASSRSGVIETQYF.

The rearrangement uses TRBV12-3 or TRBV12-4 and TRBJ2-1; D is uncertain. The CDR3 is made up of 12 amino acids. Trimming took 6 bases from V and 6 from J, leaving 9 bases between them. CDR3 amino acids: CASSPLINEQFF. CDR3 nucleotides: TGTGCCAGCAGCCCCCTAATCAATGAGCAGTTCTTC.

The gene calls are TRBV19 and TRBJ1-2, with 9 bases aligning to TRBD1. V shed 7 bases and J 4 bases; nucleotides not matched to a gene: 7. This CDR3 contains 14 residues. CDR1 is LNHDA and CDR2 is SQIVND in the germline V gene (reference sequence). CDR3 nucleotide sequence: TGTGCCAGTATAAACCGGGACAGGGCCTATGGCTACACCTTC. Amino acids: CASINRDRAYGYTF.

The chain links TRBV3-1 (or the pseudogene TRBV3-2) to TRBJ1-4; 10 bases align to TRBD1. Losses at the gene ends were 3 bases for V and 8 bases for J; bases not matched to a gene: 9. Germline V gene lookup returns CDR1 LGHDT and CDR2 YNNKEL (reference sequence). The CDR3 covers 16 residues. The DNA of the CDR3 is TGTGCCAGCAGCCACCGGACAGGGGGAAAGAGGGAAAAACTGTTTTTT. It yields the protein CASSHRTGGKREKLFF.